This T cell receptor (beta chain) originates from a study of early T cells in non-severe SARS-CoV-2 infection. Study-wide background: Bulk RNA taken from unsorted whole blood was sequenced, leaving chains unpaired.

Points from the study as a whole: Private and CD4 specificities were missed by VDJdb matching, skewed to anti-spike CD8.

A remark on this clonotype: Antigen specificity is unknown.

Unique molecular identifiers were attached to individual cDNA molecules. TCRdb fed the 5' RACE reads into MiXCR, producing one record per CDR3 protein. The table shows approximately 46,000 distinct CDR3 sequences, with approximately 8.5% occurring only once. Per the germline V gene, CDR1 is SGHTA and CDR2 is FQGNSA. Trimming stripped 1 base from V and 5 bases from J, with 8 bases between. This CDR3 is 13 amino acids long. The TCR was taken from an adult who was a healthcare worker with PCR-confirmed SARS-CoV-2 infection or an uninfected control (not recorded which). The source material was whole blood. The chain combines TRBV7-2 with TRBJ1-1; D remains ambiguous. CDR3 in DNA: TGTGCCAGCAGCTTAGGGGTAATGACTGAAGCTTTCTTT. This encodes CASSLGVMTEAFF.